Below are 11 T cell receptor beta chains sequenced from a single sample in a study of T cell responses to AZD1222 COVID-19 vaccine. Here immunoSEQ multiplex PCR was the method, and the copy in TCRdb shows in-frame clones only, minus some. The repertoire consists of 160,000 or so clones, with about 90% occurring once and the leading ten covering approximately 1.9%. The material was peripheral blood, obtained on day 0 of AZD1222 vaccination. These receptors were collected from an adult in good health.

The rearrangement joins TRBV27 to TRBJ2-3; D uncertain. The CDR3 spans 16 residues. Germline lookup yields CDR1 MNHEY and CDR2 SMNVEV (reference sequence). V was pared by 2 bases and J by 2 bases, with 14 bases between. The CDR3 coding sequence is TGTGCCAGCAGTTTACTAAGTAGCACTTCCACAGATACGCAGTATTTT. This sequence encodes CASSLLSSTSTDTQYF.

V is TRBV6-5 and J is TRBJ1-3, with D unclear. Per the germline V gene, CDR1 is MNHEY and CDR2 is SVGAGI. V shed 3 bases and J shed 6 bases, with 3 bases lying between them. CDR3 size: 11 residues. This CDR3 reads CASSYKNTIYF. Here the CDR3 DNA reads TGTGCCAGCAGTTATAAAAACACCATATATTTT.

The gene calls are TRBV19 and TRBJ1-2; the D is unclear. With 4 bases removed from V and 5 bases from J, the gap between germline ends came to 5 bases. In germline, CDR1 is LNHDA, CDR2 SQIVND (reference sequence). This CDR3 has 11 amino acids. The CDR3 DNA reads TGTGCCAGTAGTAACGGGTATGGCTACACCTTC. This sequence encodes CASSNGYGYTF. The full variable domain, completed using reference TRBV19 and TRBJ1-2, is DGGITQSPKYLFRKEGQNVTLSCEQNLNHDAMYWYRQDPGQGLRLIYYSQIVNDFQKGDIAEGYSVSREKKESFPLTVTSAQKNPTAFYLCASSNGYGYTFGSGTRLTVV.

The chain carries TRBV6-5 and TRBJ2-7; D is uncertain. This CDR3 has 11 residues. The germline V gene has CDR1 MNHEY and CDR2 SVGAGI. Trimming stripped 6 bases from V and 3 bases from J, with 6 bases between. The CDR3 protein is CASRKYYEQYF. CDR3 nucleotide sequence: TGTGCCAGCAGAAAGTACTACGAGCAGTACTTC.

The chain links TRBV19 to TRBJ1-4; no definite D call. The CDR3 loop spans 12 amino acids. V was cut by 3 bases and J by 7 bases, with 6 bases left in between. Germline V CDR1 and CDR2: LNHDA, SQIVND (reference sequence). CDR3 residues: CASSIGREKLFF. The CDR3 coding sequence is TGTGCCAGTAGTATCGGACGTGAAAAACTGTTTTTT.

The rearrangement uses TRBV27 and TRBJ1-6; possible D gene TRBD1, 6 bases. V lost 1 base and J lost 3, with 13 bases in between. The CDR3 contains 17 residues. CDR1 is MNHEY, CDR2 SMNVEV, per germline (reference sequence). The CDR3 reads CASSLWGQRGYNSPLHF. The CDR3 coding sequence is TGTGCCAGCAGTTTATGGGGGCAGCGGGGCTATAATTCACCCCTCCACTTT.

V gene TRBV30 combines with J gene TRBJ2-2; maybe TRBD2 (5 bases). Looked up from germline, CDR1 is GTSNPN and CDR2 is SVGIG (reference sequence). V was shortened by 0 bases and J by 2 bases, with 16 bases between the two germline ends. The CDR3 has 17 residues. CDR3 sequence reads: CAWSVMGDTRNTGELFF. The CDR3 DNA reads TGTGCCTGGAGTGTAATGGGAGACACCAGAAACACCGGGGAGCTGTTTTTT.

The CDR3 loop reads CASSLLGRNTEAFF. The CDR3 coding sequence is TGTGCCAGCAGCTTACTAGGCAGGAACACTGAAGCTTTCTTT. The rearrangement links TRBV7-2 to TRBJ1-1; D not resolved. Germline-derived CDR1 and CDR2 are SGHTA and FQGNSA. There are 14 residues in the CDR3. Trimming removed 2 bases at V and 1 base at J, with 8 bases between.

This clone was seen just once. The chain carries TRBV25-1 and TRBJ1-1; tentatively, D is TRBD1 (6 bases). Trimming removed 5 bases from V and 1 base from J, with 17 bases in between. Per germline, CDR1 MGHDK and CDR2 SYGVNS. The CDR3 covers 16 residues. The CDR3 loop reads CASSFRGSDSNTEAFF. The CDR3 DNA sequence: TGTGCCAGCAGTTTCAGGGGTTCCGACTCGAACACTGAAGCTTTCTTT. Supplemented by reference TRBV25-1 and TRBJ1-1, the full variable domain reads EADIYQTPRYLVIGTGKKITLECSQTMGHDKMYWYQQDPGMELHLIHYSYGVNSTEKGDLSSESTVSRIRTEHFPLTLESARPSHTSQYLCASSFRGSDSNTEAFFGQGTRLTVV.

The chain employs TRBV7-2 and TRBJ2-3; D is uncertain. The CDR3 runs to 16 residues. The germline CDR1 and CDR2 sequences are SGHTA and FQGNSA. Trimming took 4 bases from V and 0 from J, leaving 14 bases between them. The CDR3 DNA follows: TGTGCCAGCAGCTGGCGAGCTTGGGGTAGCACAGATACGCAGTATTTT. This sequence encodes CASSWRAWGSTDTQYF.

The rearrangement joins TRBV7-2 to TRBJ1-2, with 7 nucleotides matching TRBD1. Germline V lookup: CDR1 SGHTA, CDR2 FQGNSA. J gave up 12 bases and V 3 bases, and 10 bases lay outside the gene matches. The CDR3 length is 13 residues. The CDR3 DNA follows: TGTGCCAGCAGCTTTAAACAGGGGAGTGGGCACACCTTC. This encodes CASSFKQGSGHTF.